Sequencing of this T cell receptor (beta chain) was carried out in a study of T cell repertoires in cytomegalovirus infection. Study-wide findings and caveats: Carriers of CMV and the relevant HLA type were discriminated by public TCR beta frequency.

CDR3 size: 13 residues. Germline V gives CDR1 SNHLY, CDR2 FYNNEI. This clonotype occurred a few times. Its specificity is unknown. Germline is not matched at one junction end, which may reflect a read error. TCRdb independently ran MiXCR on the reads; one entry per CDR3 protein. The sample includes roughly 860,000 distinct CDR3 sequences, 30% to 35% of them seen just once. The V call is TRBV2, the J call TRBJ2-4; D remains ambiguous. This clonotype was sampled from a human donor in good health (CMV status not recorded). Some clones in this sample may be carry-over from other donors' samples. The material was cultured CD8+ T cells from PBMCs, obtained from culture after CMV antigen stimulation. The CDR3 bases are TGTGCCGGCAGACCCTCTACCAAAAACATTCAGTACTTC. It encodes CAGRPSTKNIQYF.